This paragraph covers one T cell receptor beta chain sequence. This entry comes from a study of beta chain features in type 1 diabetes. The isolated RNA, all of it, was reverse transcribed, so expressed TCRB transcripts were what got sequenced. Here immunoSEQ multiplex PCR was the method, and the copy in TCRdb shows in-frame clones only, minus some. The repertoire includes 680,000 or so clones, around 15% of them detected once, and 0.093% sits in the top ten. J was trimmed by 5 bases and V by 1 base; bases with no gene match: 7. CDR1 SGHAT and CDR2 FQNNGV come from the germline V gene. There are 18 residues in the CDR3.

This clonotype originated in a man younger than 35 in good health. The sequenced material came from naive CD4+ T cells from blood. This chain connects TRBV11-2 to TRBJ2-1; 14 bases fit TRBD2. The CDR3 nucleotides read TGTGCCAGCAGCTTAGGTGCCGGGACTAGCGGGAGAGACAATGAGCAGTTCTTC. It encodes CASSLGAGTSGRDNEQFF. Full variable domain (remainder filled in from reference TRBV11-2 and TRBJ2-1): EAGVAQSPRYKIIEKRQSVAFWCNPISGHATLYWYQQILGQGPKLLIQFQNNGVVDDSQLPKDRFSAERLKGVDSTLKIQPAKLEDSAVYLCASSLGAGTSGRDNEQFFGPGTRLTVL.